Below, 6 T cell receptor beta chains from the same sample are listed, as sequenced in a study of blood T cell repertoires in COVID-19. This table comes from immunoSEQ multiplex PCR, and its TCRdb copy is limited to in-frame clones, with some not included. The top ten hold 1.6% of the sample, which has 310,000 or so clones, more than 75% seen once. Material: peripheral blood. These receptors all stem from a woman between 45 and 65 years old with acute or convalescent COVID-19.

The V gene is TRBV28, the J gene TRBJ2-7, with 8 bases aligning to TRBD1. The CDR3 length is 16 residues. Germline-derived CDR1 and CDR2 are MDHEN and SYDVKM. V was pared by 6 bases and J by 2 bases, with 12 bases of the junction left unmatched. The CDR3 region is CASRVSGGLSPYEQYF. CDR3 DNA sequence: TGTGCCAGCAGAGTATCAGGGGGCCTCTCACCCTACGAGCAGTACTTC.

The genes are TRBV24-1 and TRBJ2-1; perhaps TRBD2 as D (5 bases). Between the trimmed V and J ends, which lost 3 bases and 9 bases, there was a span of 14 bases. The CDR3 spans 14 residues. From germline, CDR1 is KGHDR and CDR2 SFDVKD. CDR3 nucleotides: TGTGCCACCAGTGATCTTGACTACCGGAGTGAGCAGTTCTTC. This gives the protein CATSDLDYRSEQFF.

V and J are TRBV6-5 and TRBJ2-1; TRBD1 agrees at 8 bases. The junction had 6 bases not matched to a gene; V was cut back by 6 bases and J by 2 bases. CDR1 MNHEY and CDR2 SVGAGI come from the germline V gene. The CDR3 is made up of 15 amino acids. In nucleotides, the CDR3 is TGTGCCAGCAGGCCTACAGGGGGTACCTACAATGAGCAGTTCTTC. Protein sequence: CASRPTGGTYNEQFF.

V usage is TRBV29-1 and J usage is TRBJ1-4; weak D call: TRBD1 (5 bases). V gave up 4 bases and J gave up 3 bases, with 9 bases separating them. Germline assignment: CDR1 SQVTM and CDR2 ANQGSEA. There are 13 residues in the CDR3. CDR3 loop: CSVVGAANEKLFF. DNA of the CDR3: TGCAGCGTTGTTGGGGCGGCTAATGAAAAACTGTTTTTT.

The genes are TRBV5-1 and TRBJ1-5; D uncertain. Trimming took 0 bases from V and 4 from J, leaving 8 bases between them. The CDR3 is 14 amino acids. The V gene's germline CDR1 is SGHRS and CDR2 YFSETQ. The CDR3 is CASSLGAGNQPQHF. CDR3 bases: TGCGCCAGCAGCTTGGGGGCGGGTAATCAGCCCCAGCATTTT.

This chain joins TRBV7-3 and TRBJ2-3; TRBD1 is a possible D gene (7 bases). Trimming shortened V by 5 bases and J by 2 bases, and 17 bases separated the two germline ends. The germline V gene encodes CDR1 SGHTA and CDR2 FQGTGA. This CDR3 region has 16 residues. Here the CDR3 reads CASSGGTVPYTDTQYF. CDR3 sequence (DNA): TGTGCCAGCAGCGGGGGGACAGTACCCTACACAGATACGCAGTATTTT.